The present T cell receptor (beta chain) was sequenced within a study of read filtering for tumor transcriptome and immune sequencing. This library used about 360 ng RNA and molecular barcoded adaptors spanning alpha/delta and beta/gamma chains. TCRdb reprocessed the reads via MiXCR and lists one record per CDR3 protein. Of under 60,000 distinct CDR3 sequences detected, less than 20% appear once; the ten largest clones hold 15% to 17%. Study-wide results and limits: IR-seq captured clonotypes deeper and more reliably than RNA-seq.

Per germline, CDR1 SNHLY and CDR2 FYNNEI. The CDR3 sequence is 15 residues long. Between the trimmed V and J ends, which lost 0 bases and 6 bases, there was a span of 12 bases. This clonotype was seen ten or more times. Antigen: not known. The sequenced sample was a population of CD138-negative cells sorted from bone marrow. The genes are TRBV2 and TRBJ2-1; no clear D gene. The TCR comes from a donor at least 40 years old with multiple myeloma. CDR3 loop: CASSEAHAAVNEQFF. For the CDR3, the DNA is TGTGCCAGCAGTGAAGCGCATGCGGCGGTCAATGAGCAGTTCTTC.